The present T cell receptor (beta chain) was sequenced within a study of beta chain features in type 1 diabetes. In this sample, this clone turned up a few times. Its specificity is unknown. Study-wide findings and caveats: Patients with Type 1 diabetes showed moderately but significantly shorter TCRB CDR3s in all four CD4+ subsets.

This CDR3 comprises 14 residues. V trimming: 3 bases; J trimming: 7 bases; junction bases outside the gene matches: 5. Germline CDR1 and CDR2: SGHTA and FQGTGA. All of the isolated RNA was reverse transcribed, so expressed TCRB transcripts were sequenced. Here immunoSEQ multiplex PCR was the method, and the copy in TCRdb shows in-frame clones only, minus some. The sample lists some 370,000 clones, over 8.5% occurring once. The sequencing input was central memory CD4+ T cells from blood. The chain links TRBV7-3 to TRBJ1-5, with 8 bases identical to TRBD1. This TCR derives from a man in his thirties or forties with type 1 diabetes. The CDR3 DNA reads as TGTGCCAGCAGCTTCGACAGGGGCGGCCAGCCCCAGCATTTT. Translation gives CASSFDRGGQPQHF.